The 9 T cell receptor beta chains listed next were all sequenced from one sample in a study of human T cells and chemical hapten exposure. MiXCR, run by TCRdb on the RACE reads, gives a single entry per CDR3 protein. The sample shows over 150,000 distinct CDR3 sequences, roughly 25% of them seen only once. Specified time point: patch test 3, about 24 weeks after DPC sensitization. Specified treatment: therapeutic diphenylcyclopropenone sensitization with weekly scalp DPC. Sequenced material: whole blood, taken in connection with sensitization to the hapten diphenylcyclopropenone (DPC). These receptors were collected from a young woman with alopecia areata. Some clones in this sample may be carry-over from other donors' samples.

This clonotype showed up just a few times. This rearrangement joins TRBV10-3 to TRBJ2-7; 8 nucleotides align to TRBD1. There are 12 residues in the CDR3. J lost 5 bases, V lost 11 bases, and 8 bases had no gene match. CDR1 is ENHRY and CDR2 is SYGVKD in the germline V gene. The DNA for the CDR3 is TGTGCCGTCACAGGGGGGTCCCACGAGCAGTACTTC. Amino acid sequence: CAVTGGSHEQYF.

This chain connects TRBV4-1 to TRBJ2-3, with 10 bases matching TRBD1. Germline V gene lookup returns CDR1 MGHRA and CDR2 YSYEKL. The junction had 9 bases not matched to a gene; V was cut back by 1 base and J by 5 bases. CDR3 length equals 17 residues. CDR3 residues: CASSQGGFGTGVDTQYF. The CDR3 DNA follows: TGCGCCAGCAGCCAAGGAGGTTTCGGGACAGGGGTAGATACGCAGTATTTT.

V gene TRBV20-1 combines with J gene TRBJ2-1, with 9 nucleotides matching TRBD2. The V and J ends lost 3 bases and 10 bases, in that order; junction bases with no gene match: 1. The CDR3 consists of 11 residues. Per the germline V gene, CDR1 is DFQATT and CDR2 is SNEGSKA (reference sequence). The CDR3 region has the DNA TGCAGTGCTAGCGCGGGGGGGGAGCAGTTCTTC. Its translation is CSASAGGEQFF.

This clonotype was picked up a small number of times. The chain carries TRBV10-3 and TRBJ2-1; D ambiguous. The CDR3 is made up of 15 amino acids. Germline lookup yields CDR1 ENHRY and CDR2 SYGVKD. Trimming removed 7 bases from V and 2 bases from J, with 15 bases in between. The CDR3 coding sequence is TGTGCCATCACACCCACGTCGGATACCTACAATGAGCAGTTCTTC. Translated, it gives CAITPTSDTYNEQFF.

The table lists this clonotype with many counts. The V call is TRBV6-2 or TRBV6-3, the J call TRBJ2-1, with a weak D call TRBD2 (6 bases). CDR1 MNHEY and CDR2 SVGEGT come from the germline V gene. The V end lost 5 bases, the J end lost 5 bases, and 16 bases lay between the germline ends. The CDR3 totals 15 residues. CDR3 protein: CASSQAGPLNNEQFF. DNA for the CDR3: TGTGCCAGCAGTCAAGCGGGCCCTCTAAACAATGAGCAGTTCTTC.

CDR3 coding DNA: TGTGCCAGCAGCCAAGATCTGGGTAGCGGGCCCTACGAGCAGTACTTC. Its translation is CASSQDLGSGPYEQYF. The chain combines TRBV4-2 with TRBJ2-7; 7 positions match TRBD2. After removal of 0 bases from V and 2 bases from J, the junction contained 7 bases not matched to a gene. Germline CDR1 LGHNA, CDR2 YNFKEQ. CDR3 length: 16 amino acids.

This clonotype came up many times. The gene calls are TRBV20-1 and TRBJ2-4; a weak D match, TRBD2 (6 bases). The germline V gene has CDR1 DFQATT and CDR2 SNEGSKA (reference sequence). The germline V and J ends were trimmed by 5 bases and 0 bases, with 20 bases remaining between them. This CDR3 has 17 residues. CDR3: CSASHRGSGLAKNIQYF. Written as DNA, the CDR3 is TGCAGTGCTTCCCACCGTGGTAGCGGACTAGCCAAAAACATTCAGTACTTC.

This chain links TRBV20-1 with TRBJ2-5; maybe TRBD2 (5 bases). Germline V gives CDR1 DFQATT, CDR2 SNEGSKA (reference sequence). This CDR3 is built from 13 residues. Trimming stripped 6 bases from V and 2 bases from J, with 13 bases between. The CDR3 protein is CSAARTGQETQYF. For the CDR3, the DNA is TGCAGTGCCGCCAGGACGGGACAAGAGACCCAGTACTTC.

The V call is TRBV28, the J call TRBJ1-2, with no clear D. Germline CDR1 MDHEN, CDR2 SYDVKM. This CDR3 spans 13 amino acids. Trimming stripped 4 bases from V and 8 bases from J, with 14 bases between. This CDR3 reads CASSSDEGGGYTF. For the CDR3, the DNA is TGTGCCAGCAGTTCCGACGAGGGTGGAGGCTACACCTTC.